A single T cell receptor beta chain is shown here with its context. The CDR3 is made up of 18 amino acids. CDR1 is SGHKS and CDR2 is YYEKEE in the germline V gene (reference sequence). Trimming removed 6 bases from V and 0 bases from J, with 23 bases in between. This table comes from immunoSEQ multiplex PCR, and its TCRdb copy is limited to in-frame clones, with some not included. This sample yields about 150,000 clones, of which approximately 90% are seen a single time; 3.5% to 5% belongs to the top ten. The data derive from a study of radiation and T cells in renal cell carcinoma. Sample time point: baseline pretreatment blood. Specified treatment: 15 Gy SBRT to primary tumor, nephrectomy 4 weeks later.

The sequence derives from a woman in her seventies with renal cell carcinoma. The chain has TRBV5-5 and TRBJ2-3, with D possibly matching TRBD1 (6 bases). The sample in question was blood, obtained from a patient whose treatment included radiotherapy and nephrectomy. The CDR3 sequence: CASTPGDIWVLSTDTQYF. CDR3 nucleotide sequence: TGTGCCAGCACCCCCGGGGACATATGGGTGCTGAGCACAGATACGCAGTATTTT. Full variable domain (missing parts from reference TRBV5-5 and TRBJ2-3): DAGVTQSPTHLIKTRGQQVTLRCSPISGHKSVSWYQQVLGQGPQFIFQYYEKEERGRGNFPDRFSARQFPNYSSELNVNALLLGDSALYLCASTPGDIWVLSTDTQYFGPGTRLTVL.